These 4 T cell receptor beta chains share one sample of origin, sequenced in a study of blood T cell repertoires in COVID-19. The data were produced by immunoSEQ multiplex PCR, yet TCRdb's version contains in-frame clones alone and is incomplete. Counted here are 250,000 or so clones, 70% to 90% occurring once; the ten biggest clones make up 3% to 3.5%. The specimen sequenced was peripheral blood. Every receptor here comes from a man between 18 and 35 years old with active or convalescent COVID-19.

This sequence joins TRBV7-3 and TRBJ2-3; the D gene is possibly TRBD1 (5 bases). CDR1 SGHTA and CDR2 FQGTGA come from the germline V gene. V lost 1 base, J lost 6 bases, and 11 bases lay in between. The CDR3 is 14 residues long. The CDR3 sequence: CASSLKGLSDTQYF. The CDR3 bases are TGTGCCAGCAGCTTAAAGGGGTTATCCGATACGCAGTATTTT.

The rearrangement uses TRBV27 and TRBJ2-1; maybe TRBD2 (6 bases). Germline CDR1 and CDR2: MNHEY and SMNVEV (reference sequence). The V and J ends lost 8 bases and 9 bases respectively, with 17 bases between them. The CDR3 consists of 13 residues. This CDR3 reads CASAHRRGSEQFF. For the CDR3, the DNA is TGTGCCAGCGCCCACCGGCGGGGAAGTGAGCAGTTCTTC.

The CDR3 coding sequence is TGTGCCACCAGCAGAGATCGAGGAGCCCAGCATTTT. Protein: CATSRDRGAQHF. This chain uses TRBV15 with TRBJ1-5; D gene uncertain. The CDR3 is made up of 12 amino acids. Germline V gene lookup returns CDR1 LNHNV and CDR2 YYDKDF (reference sequence). V shed 0 bases and J shed 11 bases, with 8 bases lying between them. The complete variable domain, with remaining parts taken from reference TRBV15 and TRBJ1-5, reads DAMVIQNPRYQVTQFGKPVTLSCSQTLNHNVMYWYQQKSSQAPKLLFHYYDKDFNNEADTPDNFQSRRPNTSFCFLDIRSPGLGDTAMYLCATSRDRGAQHFGDGTRLSIL.

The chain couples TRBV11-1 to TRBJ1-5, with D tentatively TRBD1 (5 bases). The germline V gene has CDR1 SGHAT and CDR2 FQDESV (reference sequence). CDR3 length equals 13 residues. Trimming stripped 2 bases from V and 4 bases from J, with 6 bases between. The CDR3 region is CASSLSGNQPQHF. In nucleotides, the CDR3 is TGTGCCAGCAGCTTATCAGGGAATCAGCCCCAGCATTTT.